This T cell receptor beta chain was recorded in a study of blood T cells in healthy people across ages. Overall study findings and caveats: Diversity was estimated from one million T cells, and these estimates were considered underestimates.

For the second PCR, which ran for 7 to 11 cycles, a sample-barcoded 5' primer and a J-beta primer mix were used. TCRdb independently ran MiXCR on the 5' RACE reads; one entry per CDR3 protein. The sample yields around 670,000 distinct CDR3 sequences, about 30% seen once. In its sample, this clonotype was seen a few times. The target antigen is unknown. CDR3 size: 13 residues. The ends lost 4 bases at V and 4 bases at J; junction bases unmatched: 4. Looked up from germline, CDR1 is SGHRS and CDR2 is YFSETQ. Sequencing was performed on blood. The chain employs TRBV5-1 and TRBJ1-1; 7 positions match TRBD1. The clonotype was recovered from a woman aged 80 or over in good health. The CDR3 bases are TGCGCCAGCAGCACCGACAGGGTCACTGAAGCTTTCTTT. Protein sequence: CASSTDRVTEAFF.